These 29 T cell receptor beta chains originate from one sample sequenced in a study of beta chain features in type 1 diabetes. Their recognized antigens are unknown. Study observations and caveats: Among all four CD4+ subsets, Type 1 diabetes patients had TCRB CDR3s that were moderately but significantly shorter.

The study reverse transcribed the entire isolated RNA, so it sequenced expressed TCRB transcripts. TCRdb's table, derived via immunoSEQ multiplex PCR, lists solely in-frame clones and lacks some. In the table there are a few hundred thousand clones, around 12% of which are singletons. Sequencing was carried out using naive CD4+ T cells from blood. These receptors originate from a woman aged 18-29 years with type 1 diabetes.

The sample holds a few counts of this clone. This chain links TRBV6-5 with TRBJ2-7; D might be TRBD2 (5 bases). This CDR3 has 16 amino acids. Germline V gives CDR1 MNHEY, CDR2 SVGAGI. V lost 2 bases, J lost 0 bases, and 14 bases lay in between. CDR3 bases: TGTGCCAGCAGTTACAAAGCCCGAGGGAGCTCCTACGAGCAGTACTTC. This codes for CASSYKARGSSYEQYF.

J is TRBJ2-4 and V is TRBV19, with D possibly TRBD1 on 6 matching bases. The germline V gene encodes CDR1 LNHDA and CDR2 SQIVND (reference sequence). V dropped 6 bases and J dropped 2 bases, with 8 bases sitting between them. CDR3 length equals 13 residues. The CDR3: CASRGQPKNIQYF. Written as DNA, the CDR3 is TGTGCCAGTAGAGGACAGCCCAAAAACATTCAGTACTTC.

The chain links TRBV30 to TRBJ1-3; D might be TRBD1 (5 bases). Germline values: CDR1 GTSNPN, CDR2 SVGIG (reference sequence). V was pared by 5 bases and J by 2 bases, with 7 bases between. The CDR3 has 12 amino acids. CDR3 in amino acids: CAWQGPGNTIYF. In nucleotides, the CDR3 is TGTGCCTGGCAGGGTCCTGGAAACACCATATATTTT.

J is TRBJ1-2 and V is TRBV7-9; possible D gene TRBD1, 6 bases. Germline CDR1 reads SEHNR; CDR2 reads FQNEAQ (reference sequence). This CDR3 comprises 13 residues. Trimming took off 1 base at V and 12 bases at J, with 15 bases between the two ends. The chain's CDR3 is CASSLGGPWGHTF. CDR3 bases: TGTGCCAGCAGCTTAGGGGGGCCGTGGGGCCACACCTTC. Together with reference TRBV7-9 and TRBJ1-2, the CDR3 gives the full variable domain: DTGVSQNPRHKITKRGQNVTFRCDPISEHNRLYWYRQTLGQGPEFLTYFQNEAQLEKSRLLSDRFSAERPKGSFSTLEIQRTEQGDSAMYLCASSLGGPWGHTFGSGTRLTVV.

This clone was observed a few times. The V call is TRBV7-2, the J call TRBJ1-3, with 8 positions matching TRBD1. The J segment lost 1 base and the V segment lost 4 bases, leaving 3 bases of the junction unmatched. The CDR3 length is 15 residues. CDR1 is SGHTA and CDR2 is FQGNSA in the germline V gene. The chain's CDR3 is CASSSRQGSGNTIYF. The DNA for the CDR3 is TGTGCCAGCAGCTCTCGACAGGGGTCTGGAAACACCATATATTTT.

This clone was observed a handful of times. The chain links TRBV4-3 to TRBJ1-6; D unresolved. Between the trimmed V and J ends, which lost 2 bases and 3 bases, there was a span of 5 bases. The CDR3 spans 14 residues. Looked up from germline, CDR1 is LGHNA and CDR2 is YSLEER. The CDR3 sequence is CASSQQVYNSPLHF. The CDR3 DNA follows: TGCGCCAGCAGCCAACAGGTCTATAATTCACCCCTCCACTTT.

This chain links TRBV18 with TRBJ2-1; D gene ambiguous. The CDR3 spans 13 residues. Germline-derived CDR1 and CDR2 are KGHSH and LQKENI. The V end was cut by 3 bases, the J end by 9 bases, with 12 bases between. CDR3 sequence: CASSPASAGEQFF. Written as DNA, the CDR3 is TGTGCCAGCTCACCTGCCAGTGCAGGTGAGCAGTTCTTC.

V usage is TRBV10-3 and J usage is TRBJ2-7, with 11 bases lining up with TRBD1. There are 14 residues in the CDR3. The V gene end was trimmed by 4 bases and the J gene end by 5 bases; junction bases not matched to a gene: 4. Germline V gene sequence: CDR1 ENHRY, CDR2 SYGVKD. Written as DNA, the CDR3 is TGTGCCATCAGTGGGACAGGGGGCGCGGACGAGCAGTACTTC. Protein product: CAISGTGGADEQYF.

The rearrangement links TRBV25-1 to TRBJ2-4; possible D gene TRBD1, 6 bases. V lost 3 bases, J lost 1 base, and 13 bases lay in between. The CDR3 totals 16 residues. Germline CDR1 reads MGHDK; CDR2 reads SYGVNS. In DNA form, the CDR3 reads TGTGCCAGCAGTGAGGACAGTAAGAGGGCCAAAAACATTCAGTACTTC. It translates to CASSEDSKRAKNIQYF.

This rearrangement joins TRBV19 to TRBJ2-5, with 8 bases that match TRBD1. Losses at the gene ends were 7 bases for V and 6 bases for J; bases not matched to a gene: 7. Germline-derived CDR1 and CDR2 are LNHDA and SQIVND (reference sequence). This CDR3 has 13 amino acids. CDR3 loop: CASTPGQGQTQYF. CDR3 DNA sequence: TGTGCCAGTACCCCCGGACAGGGTCAGACCCAGTACTTC.

This clone was found a few times. The CDR3 here is CASSLAMWTYNEQFF. The CDR3 coding sequence is TGTGCCAGCAGCTTAGCGATGTGGACATACAATGAGCAGTTCTTC. The chain is built from TRBV7-9 and TRBJ2-1; D perhaps matches TRBD1 (5 bases). This CDR3 is 15 amino acids long. Between the trimmed V and J ends, which lost 0 bases and 4 bases, there was a span of 10 bases. CDR1 is SEHNR, CDR2 FQNEAQ, per germline (reference sequence).

This clone turned up a few times. CDR3 DNA sequence: TGCGCCAGCAGCCTGGGCGCGGGGCTGGATTCACCCCTCCACTTT. Its protein product is CASSLGAGLDSPLHF. The V and J genes are TRBV4-3 and TRBJ1-6; D perhaps matches TRBD1 (5 bases). The V and J ends lost 4 bases and 8 bases respectively, with 15 bases between them. The CDR3 spans 15 residues. Per the germline V gene, CDR1 is LGHNA and CDR2 is YSLEER.

This clone showed up just a few times. V is TRBV28 and J is TRBJ2-5, with a weak D call TRBD2 (6 bases). The CDR3 covers 13 residues. Trimming pared 7 bases from V and 5 bases from J, leaving 14 bases between. Germline CDR1 reads MDHEN; CDR2 reads SYDVKM. CDR3 region: CASISTSRETQYF. The CDR3 nucleotides are TGTGCCAGCATTAGTACTAGCCGGGAGACCCAGTACTTC. Drawing the rest from reference TRBV28 and TRBJ2-5, the complete variable domain is DVKVTQSSRYLVKRTGEKVFLECVQDMDHENMFWYRQDPGLGLRLIYFSYDVKMKEKGDIPEGYSVSREKKERFSLILESASTNQTSMYLCASISTSRETQYFGPGTRLLVL.

The CDR3 sequence is CASSEGQGSHYGYTF. The CDR3 nucleotides are TGTGCCAGCTCAGAGGGACAGGGGAGTCATTATGGCTACACCTTC. The gene calls are TRBV18 and TRBJ1-2, with 10 bases fitting TRBD1. V shed 5 bases, J shed 5 bases, and the junction held 8 bases outside the gene matches. Germline CDR1 and CDR2: KGHSH and LQKENI. CDR3 size: 15 residues.

This clone was observed a handful of times. The V and J genes are TRBV7-9 and TRBJ1-5; tentative D call: TRBD1 (6 bases). The germline V gene encodes CDR1 SEHNR and CDR2 FQNEAQ (reference sequence). The CDR3 contains 15 residues. V lost 1 base, J lost 0 bases, and 7 bases lay in between. CDR3 in amino acids: CASSLGTVSNQPQHF. The CDR3 DNA sequence: TGTGCCAGCAGCTTAGGGACAGTTAGCAATCAGCCCCAGCATTTT. The full variable domain, completed using reference TRBV7-9 and TRBJ1-5, is DTGVSQNPRHKITKRGQNVTFRCDPISEHNRLYWYRQTLGQGPEFLTYFQNEAQLEKSRLLSDRFSAERPKGSFSTLEIQRTEQGDSAMYLCASSLGTVSNQPQHFGDGTRLSIL.

This clone was picked up a small number of times. The chain has TRBV30 and TRBJ1-2; maybe TRBD1 (6 bases). Per germline, CDR1 GTSNPN and CDR2 SVGIG (reference sequence). V was clipped by 5 bases and J by 1 base, with 20 bases between them. This CDR3 region has 16 residues. This CDR3 reads CAWATRLIGGNYGYTF. The CDR3 DNA reads as TGTGCCTGGGCGACGAGACTTATAGGGGGTAACTATGGCTACACCTTC.

V usage is TRBV9 and J usage is TRBJ1-5; weak D call: TRBD1 (6 bases). The CDR3 spans 14 residues. Germline lookup yields CDR1 SGDLS and CDR2 YYNGEE. V was shortened by 4 bases and J by 4 bases, with 12 bases between the two germline ends. The CDR3 bases are TGTGCCAGCAGCTCCGGGACAAGTAATCAGCCCCAGCATTTT. Its translation: CASSSGTSNQPQHF.

The chain couples TRBV2 to TRBJ2-7; D gene ambiguous. Looked up from germline, CDR1 is SNHLY and CDR2 is FYNNEI. CDR3 size: 12 residues. The V end lost 6 bases, the J end lost 0 bases, and 6 bases lay between the germline ends. This CDR3 reads CASSYSSYEQYF. DNA for the CDR3: TGTGCCAGCAGCTACAGCTCCTACGAGCAGTACTTC.

The chain joins TRBV10-3 to TRBJ2-5; D is unclear. Deletions cut 0 bases from V and 3 bases from J, with 11 bases between. Per germline, CDR1 ENHRY and CDR2 SYGVKD. This CDR3 has 15 amino acids. The CDR3 coding sequence is TGTGCCATCAGTGAGTCGAGGCTAGGCGAAGAGACCCAGTACTTC. Its protein is CAISESRLGEETQYF.

In its sample, this clone was seen a few times. This chain uses TRBV7-8 with TRBJ2-2; 8 positions agree with TRBD2. Germline lookup yields CDR1 SGHVS and CDR2 FQNEAQ. V shed 5 bases, J shed 4 bases, and the junction held 9 bases outside the gene matches. The CDR3 extends over 16 amino acids. The CDR3 DNA is TGTGCCAGCAGCCCCCGGACGGGAGGGCTCACCGGGGAGCTGTTTTTT. Its protein product is CASSPRTGGLTGELFF.

This clone was seen only a few times. V usage is TRBV7-2 and J usage is TRBJ2-7; 7 bases are shared with TRBD1. This CDR3 has 14 amino acids. The V gene's germline CDR1 is SGHTA and CDR2 FQGNSA. The J segment lost 6 bases and the V segment lost 5 bases, leaving 10 bases of the junction unmatched. The CDR3 DNA reads as TGTGCCAGCAGCCCAAGATTGACAGGGTTCGAGCAGTACTTC. It translates to CASSPRLTGFEQYF.

This sequence joins TRBV5-6 and TRBJ2-6; maybe TRBD2 (6 bases). Germline-derived CDR1 and CDR2 are SGHDT and YYEEEE. The CDR3 length is 17 residues. The V and J ends lost 3 bases and 1 base respectively, with 14 bases between them. The CDR3 region has the DNA TGTGCCAGCAGCTGGTCGGAGGGAAGGTCTGGGGCCAACGTCCTGACTTTC. This sequence encodes CASSWSEGRSGANVLTF. The full variable domain, its missing parts supplied by reference TRBV5-6 and TRBJ2-6, is DAGVTQSPTHLIKTRGQQVTLRCSPKSGHDTVSWYQQALGQGPQFIFQYYEEEERQRGNFPDRFSGHQFPNYSSELNVNALLLGDSALYLCASSWSEGRSGANVLTFGAGSRLTVL.

The chain uses TRBV19 and TRBJ2-7; D may be TRBD2 (5 bases). The CDR3 covers 13 residues. The V and J ends lost 10 bases and 4 bases respectively, with 17 bases between them. CDR1 and CDR2 from the germline V gene are LNHDA and SQIVND (reference sequence). The CDR3 spells CATRKAGIYEQYF. The CDR3 DNA reads as TGTGCCACCCGTAAGGCGGGCATATACGAGCAGTACTTC.

This clone was counted a few times. V is TRBV5-1 and J is TRBJ2-3; D perhaps matches TRBD2 (6 bases). Looked up from germline, CDR1 is SGHRS and CDR2 is YFSETQ. The CDR3 is 14 residues long. The V end was cut by 4 bases, the J end by 2 bases, with 11 bases between. The CDR3 sequence: CASSPGDPTDTQYF. Here the CDR3 DNA reads TGCGCCAGCAGCCCGGGGGACCCCACAGATACGCAGTATTTT.

The chain joins TRBV6-1 to TRBJ1-5; 9 nucleotides align to TRBD1. The length of the CDR3 is 15 residues. Germline loops: CDR1 MNHNS, CDR2 SASEGT. With V trimmed by 2 bases and J by 11 bases, 10 bases remained unmatched. The CDR3 protein is CASSEWAGQGLTQHF. Written as DNA, the CDR3 is TGTGCCAGCAGTGAATGGGCGGGACAGGGTTTGACCCAGCATTTT.

This sequence joins TRBV30 and TRBJ2-7; 7 bases line up with TRBD2. The CDR3 spans 14 residues. V lost 1 base and J lost 5; bases outside the gene matches: 8. CDR1 is GTSNPN, CDR2 SVGIG, per germline (reference sequence). Written as DNA, the CDR3 is TGTGCCTGGAGTGATGGGCGGGAGACCGACGAGCAGTACTTC. It encodes CAWSDGRETDEQYF.

The chain is built from TRBV25-1 and TRBJ2-7, with 7 bases lining up with TRBD2. The germline V gene has CDR1 MGHDK and CDR2 SYGVNS. V lost 0 bases to trimming and J lost 3 bases; unmatched junction nucleotides: 5. CDR3 size: 15 residues. The CDR3 here is CASSEYRSGHYEQYF. CDR3 in DNA: TGTGCCAGCAGTGAATACCGTAGCGGGCACTACGAGCAGTACTTC.

The genes are TRBV13 and TRBJ2-1; a possible D gene is TRBD2 (5 bases). V lost 5 bases and J 7 bases, leaving 18 bases between the germline ends. Germline lookup yields CDR1 PRHDT and CDR2 FYEKMQ (reference sequence). The CDR3 is 15 residues long. CDR3 DNA sequence: TGTGCCAGCAGCCCATCTCCGGCCGGGGATAATGAGCAGTTCTTC. Its protein product is CASSPSPAGDNEQFF.

The V call is TRBV9, the J call TRBJ2-7; D gene uncertain. This CDR3 is built from 13 residues. Germline V CDR1 and CDR2: SGDLS, YYNGEE. V lost 1 base, J lost 6 bases, and 11 bases lay in between. The CDR3 spells CASSVSSRGEQYF. The CDR3 region has the DNA TGTGCCAGCAGCGTAAGCAGTCGCGGCGAGCAGTACTTC.